The T cell receptor (beta chain) described here comes from a study of cytomegalovirus exposure and HLA in healthy donors. Study context: The roughly 120 validation repertoires, a later analysis reported, used the same platform as the 550 to 700 repertoires from the first cohort. Study-wide findings and caveats: The authors enumerated over 150 TCR beta chains as linked to cytomegalovirus. Subsequent analysis showed first-cohort TCR clusters tending to co-occur in over a hundred validation repertoires. Most TCR sequences were uncommon, yet certain public TCRs appeared in many donors.

About this clone: What it binds is not known.

Assay: immunoSEQ multiplex PCR; the TCRdb copy retains only in-frame clones and omits some. The profile shows approximately 59,000 clones, 80% to 95% of them singletons. The CDR3 sequence is 17 residues long. Germline V gives CDR1 MGHRA, CDR2 YSYEKL. The germline V and J ends were trimmed by 0 bases and 0 bases, with 12 bases remaining between them. The TCR was taken from a man aged 18 to 30 in good health and CMV-seropositive. Sequencing was performed on PBMCs. The rearrangement uses TRBV4-1 and TRBJ1-3, with a weak D call TRBD1 (6 bases). The CDR3 loop reads CASSQDPGDLSGNTIYF. The CDR3 DNA reads TGCGCCAGCAGCCAAGATCCAGGGGACCTCTCTGGAAACACCATATATTTT.